Shown below are 8 T cell receptor beta chains from a single sample sequenced in a study of identical twins. MiXCR, run by TCRdb on the 5' RACE reads, gives a single entry per CDR3 protein. The sample holds about 890,000 distinct CDR3 sequences, about 12% seen once. This sample also appeared in a second study, on yellow fever vaccine responses in identical twins.

Sequenced: PBMCs. The receptors shown here come from a woman aged 18-29 years in good health.

The chain has TRBV4-1 and TRBJ1-2; D is unclear. This CDR3 is built from 14 residues. Trimming pared 0 bases from V and 4 bases from J, leaving 9 bases between. Germline V CDR1 and CDR2: MGHRA, YSYEKL. The CDR3 protein is CASSQESASYGYTF. Written as DNA, the CDR3 is TGCGCCAGCAGCCAAGAATCAGCTTCCTATGGCTACACCTTC.

This clonotype was counted ten times or more. The chain joins TRBV12-3 or TRBV12-4 to TRBJ2-7; 8 bases are shared with TRBD2. J lost 0 bases, V lost 0 bases, and 1 base had no gene match. This CDR3 is 15 amino acids long. CDR3 sequence: CASSLAAGGSYEQYF. For the CDR3, the DNA is TGTGCCAGCAGTTTAGCGGCGGGGGGCTCCTACGAGCAGTACTTC.

This clonotype has a handful of counts. The chain couples TRBV28 to TRBJ2-7; 7 bases match TRBD2. Germline trimming cut 6 bases from V and 10 bases from J; bases unmatched to any gene: 21. Germline V CDR1 and CDR2: MDHEN, SYDVKM. CDR3 size: 16 residues. For the CDR3, the DNA is TGTGCCAGCAGCGGGGGAGGGCAGTCGTTTTTGATCAGCCAGTACGTC. It encodes CASSGGGQSFLISQYV.

The chain carries TRBV24-1 and TRBJ2-2, with TRBD1 matching over 8 bases. Trimming at V came to 9 bases and at J to 4 bases, leaving 9 bases not matched to a gene. There are 15 residues in the CDR3. Germline V CDR1 and CDR2: KGHDR, SFDVKD. CDR3 region: CATGRQGYGTGELFF. As DNA, the CDR3 is TGTGCCACCGGAAGACAGGGGTATGGCACCGGGGAGCTGTTTTTT.

CDR3 amino acids: CASSLVRILGPTGELFF. The CDR3, as DNA: TGTGCCAGCAGCTTAGTTCGTATCCTAGGGCCCACCGGGGAGCTGTTTTTT. The chain is built from TRBV11-2 and TRBJ2-2; D is unresolved. This CDR3 region has 17 residues. The germline V gene has CDR1 SGHAT and CDR2 FQNNGV. Trimming left V 1 base short and J 4 bases short, with 16 bases between.

The rearrangement uses TRBV7-9 and TRBJ2-3; 13 bases agree with TRBD2. The junction had 3 bases not matched to a gene; V was cut back by 2 bases and J by 4 bases. The CDR3 has 16 residues. Germline V gene lookup returns CDR1 SEHNR and CDR2 FQNEAQ (reference sequence). The CDR3 is CASSLSGTSGADTQYF. The DNA for the CDR3 is TGTGCCAGCAGCTTATCCGGGACTAGCGGGGCAGATACGCAGTATTTT.

The chain employs TRBV2 and TRBJ2-1; TRBD2 aligns across 8 bases. The CDR3 is 16 amino acids. Germline trimming cut 5 bases from V and 0 bases from J; bases unmatched to any gene: 6. Per the germline V gene, CDR1 is SNHLY and CDR2 is FYNNEI. CDR3 DNA sequence: TGTGCCAGCAGTCCCCAAGCGGGAGCCTCCTACAATGAGCAGTTCTTC. This gives the protein CASSPQAGASYNEQFF.

J is TRBJ1-6 and V is TRBV3-1, with a possible D match to TRBD1 (6 bases). The CDR3 is 13 residues long. V lost 5 bases and J lost 10, with 12 bases in between. Germline values: CDR1 LGHDT, CDR2 YNNKEL (reference sequence). The DNA for the CDR3 is TGTGCCAGCAGCGCACAGGGAAGGTCACCCCTCCACTTT. This sequence encodes CASSAQGRSPLHF.